One and the same sample provided the 9 T cell receptor beta chains below, sequenced in a study of T cells in Graves' hyperthyroidism and ophthalmopathy. Amplification targeted TCR beta CDR3 regions from RNA transcripts. The TCR CDR3 first-round RT-PCR relied on the HTBI primer set. TCRdb analysed the multiplex PCR reads with MiXCR anew, one entry per CDR3 protein. The data contain fewer than 650,000 distinct CDR3 sequences, 12% to 15% of them singletons. Sequenced material: blood. The receptor set was obtained from a woman aged 40 to 49 with Graves' hyperthyroidism.

In its sample, this clonotype was seen many times. V gene TRBV28 combines with J gene TRBJ1-2, with D possibly being TRBD1 (5 bases). Per the germline V gene, CDR1 is MDHEN and CDR2 is SYDVKM. CDR3 length: 12 amino acids. Deletions cut 4 bases from V and 8 bases from J, with 11 bases between. The CDR3 DNA reads TGTGCCAGCAGTTACGTAGGGGCGGGCTACACCTTC. Its protein product is CASSYVGAGYTF.

As regards this clonotype: This may be a read error, as it is one base from a much larger clone. The V call is TRBV28, the J call TRBJ2-7; 13 bases match TRBD2. Losses at the gene ends were 8 bases for V and 8 bases for J; bases not matched to a gene: 15. Germline V CDR1 and CDR2: MDHEN, SYDVKM. The CDR3 contains 16 residues. The CDR3 DNA sequence: TGTGCCAGCGGTTCCCAACCGGGACTAGCGGGATTTCAGCAGTACTTC. Amino acids: CASGSQPGLAGFQQYF.

This clonotype was recorded many times. The chain has TRBV28 and TRBJ2-3; 8 nucleotides match TRBD1. The V and J ends lost 2 bases and 2 bases, in that order; junction bases with no gene match: 3. Germline V lookup: CDR1 MDHEN, CDR2 SYDVKM. The CDR3 length is 15 residues. This CDR3 is CASSLQGALTDTQYF. DNA of the CDR3: TGTGCCAGCAGTTTACAGGGGGCTCTCACAGATACGCAGTATTTT.

This clonotype has at least ten counts. The CDR3 region has the DNA TGCAGTGCCCACCCCCCTACTACGACGGATGAGCAGTTCTTC. Translation gives CSAHPPTTTDEQFF. The gene calls are TRBV20-1 and TRBJ2-1; no clear D. This CDR3 is built from 14 residues. V was cut by 6 bases and J by 8 bases, with 20 bases left in between. Per the germline V gene, CDR1 is DFQATT and CDR2 is SNEGSKA (reference sequence).

This clonotype was detected ten times or more. The chain employs TRBV5-8 and TRBJ2-1; the D gene could be TRBD1 or TRBD2 (5 bases each). The CDR3 runs to 14 residues. Looked up from germline, CDR1 is SGHTS and CDR2 is YDEGEE. Trimming removed 4 bases at V and 4 bases at J, with 12 bases between. The CDR3 reads CASSDRDVYNEQFF. CDR3 sequence (DNA): TGTGCCAGCAGCGACCGGGACGTTTACAATGAGCAGTTCTTC.

The CDR3 sequence: CASSTGQAFNEKLFF. Here the CDR3 DNA reads TGTGCCAGCAGTACCGGACAGGCGTTTAATGAAAAACTGTTTTTT. The genes are TRBV2 and TRBJ1-4; 7 nucleotides align to TRBD1. Germline lookup yields CDR1 SNHLY and CDR2 FYNNEI. The CDR3 runs to 15 residues. With 5 bases clipped from V and 4 bases from J, the junction kept 7 bases outside the gene matches.

A remark on this clonotype: A read error is possible here, since a much larger clone lies one base away. The gene calls are TRBV12-3 or TRBV12-4 and TRBJ1-1; no reliable D call. Trimming left V 8 bases short and J 4 bases short, with 17 bases between. The CDR3 runs 14 residues. The CDR3 coding sequence is TGTGCCAGCGGGTCAGCGAGGCGGAGCACTGAAGCTTTCTTT. Residues: CASGSARRSTEAFF.

This clonotype was observed a few times. V usage is TRBV30 and J usage is TRBJ2-1; TRBD2 aligns across 7 bases. V was pared by 0 bases and J by 12 bases, with 11 bases of the junction left unmatched. Germline-derived CDR1 and CDR2 are GTSNPN and SVGIG (reference sequence). The CDR3 length is 14 residues. CDR3 in amino acids: CAWSVLSSTGGQFF. The CDR3, as DNA: TGTGCCTGGAGTGTATTATCCTCTACGGGAGGGCAGTTCTTC.

The sample holds many counts of this clonotype. The chain has TRBV27 and TRBJ1-5; D unclear. V lost 3 bases and J lost 5, with 8 bases in between. CDR1 MNHEY and CDR2 SMNVEV come from the germline V gene (reference sequence). The CDR3 is 13 residues long. CDR3 sequence reads: CASSFTGDQPQHF. The CDR3 nucleotides are TGTGCCAGCAGTTTCACCGGGGATCAGCCCCAGCATTTT.